The 9 T cell receptor beta chains given below trace back to one sample, sequenced in a study of type 1 regulatory T cells. Study results and caveats: Type 1 regulatory T cells had a more restricted TCR repertoire than non-type 1 regulatory T cells.

TCRdb re-called the reads with MiXCR, one entry per CDR3 protein. The sample comprises tens of thousands of distinct CDR3 sequences, less than 25% of which are singletons, and 8.3% rests with the top ten. No antigen has been identified for these receptors. Sequenced material: cultured type 1 regulatory T (Tr1) cells, either the whole culture or a sorted fraction (not recorded which). The receptors here all came from a human donor in good health.

The rearrangement uses TRBV30 and TRBJ1-4; the D is unclear. Per germline, CDR1 GTSNPN and CDR2 SVGIG (reference sequence). V was cut by 1 base and J by 7 bases, with 16 bases left in between. CDR3 size: 15 residues. The CDR3 spells CAWSAVRGVSEKLFF. In nucleotides, the CDR3 is TGTGCCTGGAGTGCGGTGCGGGGTGTGAGTGAAAAACTGTTTTTT.

The CDR3 sequence: CASSRTTWTARETQYF. The CDR3 DNA is TGTGCCAGCAGCCGGACAACATGGACAGCACGGGAGACCCAGTACTTC. The chain carries TRBV7-6 and TRBJ2-5; a weak D match, TRBD1 (6 bases). Trimming cost V 5 bases and J 5 bases, with 21 bases left between them. Germline-derived CDR1 and CDR2 are SGHVS and FNYEAQ. The CDR3 is made up of 16 amino acids.

The genes are TRBV6-1 and TRBJ2-1; D is perhaps TRBD2 (6 bases). V was pared by 8 bases and J by 8 bases, with 19 bases between. CDR1 is MNHNS and CDR2 is SASEGT in the germline V gene. The CDR3 is made up of 14 amino acids. The CDR3 protein is CASVRGTLADEQFF. The CDR3 coding sequence is TGTGCCAGCGTCCGCGGGACCCTCGCGGATGAGCAGTTCTTC.

The J gene is TRBJ2-3, the V gene TRBV5-6; the D is unclear. The V and J ends lost 4 bases and 6 bases respectively, with 12 bases between them. The CDR3 has 13 amino acids. Germline CDR1 reads SGHDT; CDR2 reads YYEEEE. The CDR3: CASSQPLPDTQYF. In nucleotides, the CDR3 is TGTGCCAGCAGCCAACCCTTGCCGGATACGCAGTATTTT.

At least ten counts were recorded for this clonotype. The chain has TRBV5-1 and TRBJ2-5, with D unresolved. Trimming removed 4 bases at V and 0 bases at J, with 4 bases between. This CDR3 is 12 amino acids long. Germline loops: CDR1 SGHRS, CDR2 YFSETQ. CDR3 sequence reads: CASSPYQETQYF. The CDR3 DNA is TGCGCCAGCAGCCCGTACCAAGAGACCCAGTACTTC. Based on the CDR3 plus reference TRBV5-1 and TRBJ2-5, the full variable domain is KAGVTQTPRYLIKTRGQQVTLSCSPISGHRSVSWYQQTPGQGLQFLFEYFSETQRNKGNFPGRFSGRQFSNSRSEMNVSTLELGDSALYLCASSPYQETQYFGPGTRLLVL.

The V and J genes are TRBV27 and TRBJ2-5, with D possibly TRBD2 on 5 matching bases. This CDR3 region has 13 residues. CDR1 and CDR2 from the germline V gene are MNHEY and SMNVEV (reference sequence). V was shortened by 10 bases and J by 3 bases, with 15 bases between the two germline ends. The CDR3 here is CATAEWGEETQYF. CDR3 coding DNA: TGTGCCACTGCCGAGTGGGGAGAAGAGACCCAGTACTTC.

The rearrangement uses TRBV18 and TRBJ2-2, with a tentative D call TRBD2 (6 bases). CDR3 size: 14 residues. The germline CDR1 and CDR2 sequences are KGHSH and LQKENI. Trimming removed 3 bases from V and 1 base from J, with 6 bases in between. The CDR3 coding sequence is TGTGCCAGCTCACCTAGCGGGAACACCGGGGAGCTGTTTTTT. Its protein is CASSPSGNTGELFF.

The rearrangement links TRBV3-1 to TRBJ1-1; D gene unclear. This CDR3 has 12 residues. Trimming stripped 0 bases from V and 9 bases from J, with 8 bases between. Germline CDR1 reads LGHDT; CDR2 reads YNNKEL (reference sequence). CDR3 sequence (DNA): TGTGCCAGCAGCCAAGAGGCGGCAAAAGCTTTCTTT. It is translated as CASSQEAAKAFF.

This clonotype occurred a few times. The genes are TRBV30 and TRBJ2-3, with unresolved D. Germline loops: CDR1 GTSNPN, CDR2 SVGIG (reference sequence). This CDR3 spans 14 amino acids. V gave up 4 bases and J gave up 1 base, with 12 bases separating them. This CDR3 is CAWKIALRTDTQYF. The CDR3 DNA reads TGTGCCTGGAAAATTGCTCTACGCACAGATACGCAGTATTTT.